At least ten counts were recorded for the clone carrying this T cell receptor beta chain. Its cognate antigen is unknown. As for time point: longitudinal time-point 3. This sample is part of a study of neurological immune-mediated disorders. TCRdb passed the 5' RACE reads through MiXCR, listing each CDR3 protein once. This table holds approximately 84,000 distinct CDR3 sequences, around 4.5% found once. Study-level results: None of the CDR3 amino acid sequences of expanded clones recurred across subjects, suggesting private repertoires in all groups.

The CDR3 runs 14 residues. V gave up 2 bases and J gave up 3 bases, with 11 bases separating them. Germline V gene sequence: CDR1 SGHTA, CDR2 FQGNSA. The V and J genes are TRBV7-2 and TRBJ2-7; the D is unclear. The origin of this receptor is a woman aged 55-70 years with multiple sclerosis. What was sequenced was PBMCs. The CDR3 region is CASSLRNAVYEQYF. In DNA form, the CDR3 reads TGTGCCAGCAGCTTACGTAACGCCGTCTACGAGCAGTACTTC.